A single sample gave rise to the 16 T cell receptor beta chains below, sequenced in a study of blood T cell repertoires in COVID-19. Sequenced by immunoSEQ multiplex PCR; TCRdb stores in-frame clones only, minus some. The table lists 200,000 to 300,000 clones, 70% to 90% of them singletons. Sequencing used peripheral blood. The origin of the receptors is a woman between 45 and 60 years old with acute or convalescent COVID-19.

The chain combines TRBV7-9 with TRBJ1-4; D remains ambiguous. Germline V lookup: CDR1 SEHNR, CDR2 FQNEAQ (reference sequence). The V end was cut by 1 base, the J end by 7 bases, with 13 bases between. This CDR3 has 15 residues. The CDR3 here is CASSLGVDRGEKLFF. CDR3 sequence (DNA): TGTGCCAGCAGCTTAGGGGTGGATCGAGGTGAAAAACTGTTTTTT. Full variable domain (outside the CDR3, taken from reference TRBV7-9 and TRBJ1-4): DTGVSQNPRHKITKRGQNVTFRCDPISEHNRLYWYRQTLGQGPEFLTYFQNEAQLEKSRLLSDRFSAERPKGSFSTLEIQRTEQGDSAMYLCASSLGVDRGEKLFFGSGTQLSVL.

The gene calls are TRBV19 and TRBJ2-1, with 9 bases aligning to TRBD2. The CDR3 covers 13 residues. In germline, CDR1 is LNHDA, CDR2 SQIVND (reference sequence). The V segment lost 10 bases and the J segment 10 bases; nucleotides outside the gene matches: 11. The CDR3 region has the DNA TGTGCCACCGCAAGGGGACTAGCCGGGGAGCAGTTCTTC. It yields the protein CATARGLAGEQFF.

The chain employs TRBV27 and TRBJ1-2; maybe TRBD1 (6 bases). Germline lookup yields CDR1 MNHEY and CDR2 SMNVEV (reference sequence). The V end lost 1 base, the J end lost 8 bases, and 14 bases lay between the germline ends. The CDR3 has 14 amino acids. The CDR3 loop reads CASSLLGRGGGYTF. CDR3 nucleotides: TGTGCCAGCAGTTTATTAGGCAGGGGAGGGGGCTACACCTTC.

The V and J genes are TRBV7-2 and TRBJ2-7, with D perhaps matching TRBD2 (5 bases). This CDR3 is 15 amino acids long. V was cut by 5 bases and J by 3 bases, with 17 bases left in between. Per the germline V gene, CDR1 is SGHTA and CDR2 is FQGNSA. The CDR3 coding sequence is TGTGCCAGCAGCGCCGACCCCCTCGGGGACTACGAGCAGTACTTC. Translation: CASSADPLGDYEQYF. The entire variable domain, with the rest obtained from reference TRBV7-2 and TRBJ2-7, is as follows: GAGVSQSPSNKVTEKGKDVELRCDPISGHTALYWYRQSLGQGLEFLIYFQGNSAPDKSGLPSDRFSAERTGGSVSTLTIQRTQQEDSAVYLCASSADPLGDYEQYFGPGTRLTVT.

The V gene is TRBV29-1, the J gene TRBJ1-4; TRBD1 matches at 10 bases. Germline values: CDR1 SQVTM, CDR2 ANQGSEA. The V gene end was trimmed by 1 base and the J gene end by 11 bases; junction bases not matched to a gene: 10. The CDR3 is made up of 15 amino acids. CDR3 DNA: TGCAGCGTTGAAGGCCGGGACAGGGGTATGGAGAAACTGTTTTTT. Its translation is CSVEGRDRGMEKLFF.

This clone has more than one count but fewer than ten. The CDR3 nucleotides are TGCGCCAGCAGCGGGGGGGCCCTCGGCAACACCATATATTTT. Translated, it gives CASSGGALGNTIYF. V gene TRBV5-1 combines with J gene TRBJ1-3; maybe TRBD1 (6 bases). The CDR3 loop spans 14 amino acids. With 4 bases removed from V and 7 bases from J, the gap between germline ends came to 15 bases. Per the germline V gene, CDR1 is SGHRS and CDR2 is YFSETQ.

The chain couples TRBV24-1 to TRBJ1-2; 10 bases line up with TRBD1. The CDR3 contains 13 residues. With 5 bases clipped from V and 7 bases from J, the junction kept 3 bases outside the gene matches. The V gene's germline CDR1 is KGHDR and CDR2 SFDVKD. Here the CDR3 DNA reads TGTGCCACCAGTGGACAGGGGGCGCCTGGCTACACCTTC. This sequence encodes CATSGQGAPGYTF.

This clone showed up just a few times. The V call is TRBV7-8, the J call TRBJ2-5, with D unresolved. V lost 0 bases and J lost 1, with 9 bases in between. This CDR3 is built from 15 residues. Germline CDR1 SGHVS, CDR2 FQNEAQ. CDR3 DNA sequence: TGTGCCAGCAGCTTAGCGATCTCGGGCCAAGAGACCCAGTACTTC. Translation: CASSLAISGQETQYF.

The rearrangement links TRBV30 to TRBJ1-5, with D possibly being TRBD1 (5 bases). CDR3 size: 13 residues. Trimming took 3 bases from V and 2 from J, leaving 8 bases between them. Per germline, CDR1 GTSNPN and CDR2 SVGIG (reference sequence). The CDR3 DNA sequence: TGTGCCTGGAGAACGACAGGCAATCAGCCCCAGCATTTT. This sequence encodes CAWRTTGNQPQHF. Drawing the rest from reference TRBV30 and TRBJ1-5, the complete variable domain is SQTIHQWPATLVQPVGSPLSLECTVEGTSNPNLYWYRQAAGRGLQLLFYSVGIGQISSEVPQNLSASRPQDRQFILSSKKLLLSDSGFYLCAWRTTGNQPQHFGDGTRLSIL.

This chain connects TRBV4-2 to TRBJ1-1; 8 nucleotides match TRBD1. Germline values: CDR1 LGHNA, CDR2 YNFKEQ. V was pared by 0 bases and J by 5 bases, with 8 bases of the junction left unmatched. CDR3 length: 16 residues. As DNA, the CDR3 is TGTGCCAGCAGCCAAGACGCCCAGGGGGCGAGGACTGAAGCTTTCTTT. Protein: CASSQDAQGARTEAFF.

The chain is built from TRBV9 and TRBJ1-6, with D possibly being TRBD1 (5 bases). The germline V gene encodes CDR1 SGDLS and CDR2 YYNGEE. This CDR3 spans 14 amino acids. Between the trimmed V and J ends, which lost 0 bases and 8 bases, there was a span of 9 bases. CDR3: CASSVAGPDSPLHF. In nucleotides, the CDR3 is TGTGCCAGCAGCGTAGCAGGGCCTGATTCACCCCTCCACTTT.

This chain links TRBV11-2 with TRBJ2-1, with TRBD2 matching 14 bases. The germline gives CDR1 SGHAT, CDR2 FQNNGV. The CDR3 loop spans 18 amino acids. J gave up 2 bases and V 7 bases, and 10 bases lay outside the gene matches. The CDR3 DNA reads as TGTGCCAGCACCTTGACTAGCGGGAGGGCCGTTACCTACAATGAGCAGTTCTTC. This encodes CASTLTSGRAVTYNEQFF.

The rearrangement joins TRBV20-1 to TRBJ2-7, with 8 bases fitting TRBD1. The germline V gene has CDR1 DFQATT and CDR2 SNEGSKA (reference sequence). J was trimmed by 1 base and V by 6 bases; bases with no gene match: 8. The CDR3 covers 14 residues. CDR3 region: CSASYTGGSYEQYF. CDR3 DNA: TGCAGTGCGAGTTATACAGGGGGTTCCTACGAGCAGTACTTC.

This chain joins TRBV9 and TRBJ2-7, with D possibly TRBD2 on 6 matching bases. CDR3 length: 15 amino acids. CDR1 is SGDLS, CDR2 YYNGEE, per germline. Trimming pared 3 bases from V and 2 bases from J, leaving 15 bases between. In nucleotides, the CDR3 is TGTGCCAGCAGCGGTGGACCAGCGGGCACCTACGAGCAGTACTTC. It yields the protein CASSGGPAGTYEQYF. Complete variable domain (other parts from reference TRBV9 and TRBJ2-7): DSGVTQTPKHLITATGQRVTLRCSPRSGDLSVYWYQQSLDQGLQFLIQYYNGEERAKGNILERFSAQQFPDLHSELNLSSLELGDSALYFCASSGGPAGTYEQYFGPGTRLTVT.

The rearrangement uses TRBV5-1 and TRBJ2-5, with TRBD2 matching 9 bases. This CDR3 is 16 amino acids long. The V gene end was trimmed by 2 bases and the J gene end by 1 base; junction bases not matched to a gene: 6. Germline V lookup: CDR1 SGHRS, CDR2 YFSETQ. The chain's CDR3 is CASSLLAGVGQETQYF. CDR3 nucleotide sequence: TGCGCCAGCAGCTTATTAGCGGGAGTAGGCCAAGAGACCCAGTACTTC.

The rearrangement links TRBV4-1 to TRBJ2-7, with 8 bases matching TRBD2. V lost 4 bases and J lost 7; bases outside the gene matches: 12. Germline CDR1 is MGHRA and CDR2 is YSYEKL. The CDR3 is 15 residues long. CDR3 bases: TGCGCCAGCAGCCGAGTACTGGGACTAGTGGGGGAGCAGTACTTC. Residues: CASSRVLGLVGEQYF.